The 14 T cell receptor beta chains below come from one sample, sequenced in a study of blood T cell repertoires in COVID-19. Measured with immunoSEQ multiplex PCR; TCRdb has only the in-frame clones, and not every one. The data show tens of thousands of clones, more than 70% seen once. Sample: peripheral blood. The origin of the receptors is a man between 65 and 80 years old with active or convalescent COVID-19.

This clone showed up just once. V is TRBV28 and J is TRBJ1-6; D gene ambiguous. This CDR3 has 14 residues. Germline V CDR1 and CDR2: MDHEN, SYDVKM. The V end was cut by 7 bases, the J end by 8 bases, with 15 bases between. The DNA of the CDR3 is TGTGCCAGCATCAGTGGCACAGCGGATTCACCCCTCCACTTT. Translation gives CASISGTADSPLHF.

This clone was observed a handful of times. The chain couples TRBV7-2 to TRBJ1-5, with TRBD1 matching 8 bases. Germline V gene data show CDR1 as SGHTA and CDR2 as FQGNSA. The CDR3 is 15 amino acids. V shed 5 bases and J 5 bases; nucleotides not matched to a gene: 8. The CDR3 protein is CASSQGQAWDQPQHF. The CDR3 DNA reads TGTGCCAGCAGCCAGGGACAGGCTTGGGATCAGCCCCAGCATTTT.

V and J are TRBV24-1 and TRBJ2-7; D possibly corresponds to TRBD2 (5 bases). The germline V gene has CDR1 KGHDR and CDR2 SFDVKD. The CDR3 extends over 15 amino acids. Trimming removed 1 base at V and 5 bases at J, with 14 bases between. This CDR3 is CATSDFPRTGDEQYF. The CDR3 region has the DNA TGTGCCACCAGTGATTTCCCAAGAACCGGGGACGAGCAGTACTTC.

V gene TRBV11-2 combines with J gene TRBJ2-2, with a tentative D call TRBD1 (6 bases). Trimming pared 2 bases from V and 4 bases from J, leaving 11 bases between. Germline loops: CDR1 SGHAT, CDR2 FQNNGV. This CDR3 has 15 residues. The CDR3 sequence is CASSLFGGGTGELFF. Here the CDR3 DNA reads TGTGCCAGCAGCTTATTTGGGGGCGGCACCGGGGAGCTGTTTTTT.

The chain combines TRBV2 with TRBJ2-5; 8 nucleotides match TRBD2. Trimming took 8 bases from V and 5 from J; bases not matched to a gene: 4. The CDR3 covers 12 residues. Per the germline V gene, CDR1 is SNHLY and CDR2 is FYNNEI. The CDR3 sequence: CASAGGTETQYF. Here the CDR3 DNA reads TGTGCCAGCGCGGGGGGCACGGAGACCCAGTACTTC.

This chain uses TRBV5-4 with TRBJ1-6; D remains ambiguous. From germline, CDR1 is SGHNT and CDR2 YYREEE (reference sequence). The CDR3 has 15 residues. Trimming took 4 bases from V and 4 from J, leaving 12 bases between them. The CDR3 region has the DNA TGTGCCAGCAGCGAGAGACGAGGTTATAATTCACCCCTCCACTTT. This sequence encodes CASSERRGYNSPLHF.

This chain joins TRBV19 and TRBJ2-3; 7 positions agree with TRBD1. V lost 5 bases, J lost 6 bases, and 11 bases stayed unmatched. The CDR3 runs to 15 residues. Germline CDR1 LNHDA, CDR2 SQIVND (reference sequence). CDR3: CASSLRQGSGDTQYF. DNA for the CDR3: TGTGCCAGTAGTCTCCGACAGGGATCGGGGGATACGCAGTATTTT.

The rearrangement uses TRBV24-1 and TRBJ1-6; a possible D gene is TRBD1 (5 bases). This CDR3 is built from 14 residues. The ends were cut back, 2 bases at V and 9 bases at J, with 10 bases in the middle. The germline CDR1 and CDR2 sequences are KGHDR and SFDVKD. CDR3 in DNA: TGTGCCACCAGTGATTCCGGGCAGGGTTCACCCCTCCACTTT. It yields the protein CATSDSGQGSPLHF.

This clone showed up just once. The genes are TRBV4-1 and TRBJ1-5; D remains unclear. From germline, CDR1 is MGHRA and CDR2 YSYEKL. V was shortened by 4 bases and J by 4 bases, with 14 bases between the two germline ends. The CDR3 contains 15 residues. CDR3 protein: CASSLQMGGNQPQHF. In nucleotides, the CDR3 is TGCGCCAGCAGCCTGCAGATGGGCGGGAATCAGCCCCAGCATTTT.

This rearrangement joins TRBV5-4 to TRBJ1-1; D perhaps matches TRBD1 (6 bases). CDR1 is SGHNT, CDR2 YYREEE, per germline (reference sequence). The CDR3 loop spans 14 amino acids. Trimming left V 1 base short and J 2 bases short, with 9 bases between. The CDR3 spells CASSLSRGNTEAFF. The DNA for the CDR3 is TGTGCCAGCAGCTTGTCCAGGGGTAACACTGAAGCTTTCTTT.

This chain joins TRBV3-1 (or the pseudogene TRBV3-2) and TRBJ1-2, with 8 bases that match TRBD1. CDR3 length equals 15 residues. Germline CDR1 LGHDT, CDR2 YNNKEL (reference sequence). The CDR3 nucleotides read TGTGCTTCATTTTCCCGGGACAGGTATAACTATGGCTACACCTTC. Translation gives CASFSRDRYNYGYTF.

This clone appeared a few times. The chain is built from TRBV9 and TRBJ1-2, with 7 bases that match TRBD1. The CDR3 runs to 16 residues. Germline CDR1 and CDR2: SGDLS and YYNGEE. V was clipped by 3 bases and J by 8 bases; unmatched bases: 16. The CDR3 bases are TGTGCCAGCAGCGGATTAGGGACAGCTACCCCGGGGGGCTACACCTTC. Residues: CASSGLGTATPGGYTF.

This chain uses TRBV4-2 with TRBJ2-2, with D uncertain. Per the germline V gene, CDR1 is LGHNA and CDR2 is YNFKEQ. The CDR3 loop spans 15 amino acids. The V end was cut by 0 bases, the J end by 1 base, with 6 bases between. The CDR3 DNA follows: TGTGCCAGCAGCCAAGATAACATGAACACCGGGGAGCTGTTTTTT. Amino acids: CASSQDNMNTGELFF.

The V gene is TRBV4-2, the J gene TRBJ2-2; D gene ambiguous. CDR3 length: 17 amino acids. The V and J ends lost 0 bases and 0 bases respectively, with 11 bases between them. CDR1 is LGHNA and CDR2 is YNFKEQ in the germline V gene. The CDR3 here is CASSQDQARTNTGELFF. The DNA of the CDR3 is TGTGCCAGCAGCCAAGACCAGGCCCGGACGAACACCGGGGAGCTGTTTTTT.